These T cell receptor beta chains were read from a single sample in a study of blood T cell repertoires in COVID-19. Generated by immunoSEQ multiplex PCR, the TCRdb table keeps only in-frame clones and is missing some. The repertoire has roughly 170,000 clones, 70% to 90% of them found once; the top ten carry under 7%. The specimen sequenced was peripheral blood. Every receptor here comes from a woman in her forties or fifties with COVID-19, enrolled during active disease. The CDR3 runs from the conserved cysteine through the conserved F or W. The D gene is left open where the match is weak. The size entry is marked missing in some rows and otherwise reads once, few, many or a size class.

clone size	D gene	J gene	V gene	CDR3 DNA	CDR3 protein
once	TRBD1	TRBJ2-3	TRBV25-1	TGTGCCAGCAGTGAAGGGGGCAGGGGGCGCACAGATACGCAGTATTTT	CASSEGGRGRTDTQYF
-	TRBD2	TRBJ2-7	TRBV11-3	TGTGCCAGCAGCTTAGAAAAAGGACTAGCGGGGTCCTACGAGCAGTACTTC	CASSLEKGLAGSYEQYF
-	-	TRBJ1-5	TRBV6-6	TGTGCCAGCAGTTCCCACAGGGAGGGAGATCAGCCCCAGCATTTT	CASSSHREGDQPQHF
-	TRBD2	TRBJ2-1	TRBV6-5	TGTGCCAGCAGTTACCCGGGGGGAGGGCGGGAAAATGAGCAGTTCTTC	CASSYPGGGRENEQFF
-	TRBD1	TRBJ2-2	TRBV2	TGTGCCAGCATTCAAAGATTTGCCGGGACAGGGAAAACCGGGGAGCTGTTTTTT	CASIQRFAGTGKTGELFF
-	-	TRBJ2-6	TRBV4-3	TGCGCCAGCAGCCAAGATTTCACGGTCGGGGCTGGGGCCAACGTCCTGACTTTC	CASSQDFTVGAGANVLTF
-	TRBD1	TRBJ2-6	TRBV2	TGTGCCAGCAGTTCTACAGGGGTCTCTGGGGCCAACGTCCTGACTTTC	CASSSTGVSGANVLTF
-	-	TRBJ1-5	TRBV28	TGTGCCAGCAGTTGGGAGACATACTCAAGCAATCAGCCCCAGCATTTT	CASSWETYSSNQPQHF
-	-	TRBJ1-2	TRBV12-3/TRBV12-4	TGTGCCAGCAGTCCGGGACATGGTGGGGGCTACACCTTC	CASSPGHGGGYTF
-	TRBD1	TRBJ1-2	TRBV10-3	TGTGCCATCAGTGTCCAGGGGGCCTATGGCTACACCTTC	CAISVQGAYGYTF
few	-	TRBJ2-2	TRBV7-6	TGTGCCAGCAGCTTATTTGCGGGAATGGGCACCGGGGAGCTGTTTTTT	CASSLFAGMGTGELFF
-	-	TRBJ1-2	TRBV5-6	TGTGCCAGCAGCTTGGCCAATTCAGGGAACGGCTACACCTTC	CASSLANSGNGYTF
many	TRBD2	TRBJ2-3	TRBV15	TGTGCCACCAGCAGAGATTCCAGCGGGGTTGGAGATACGCAGTATTTT	CATSRDSSGVGDTQYF
-	-	TRBJ2-5	TRBV6-5	TGTGCCAGCAGGGCGGGGGCCTACCAAGAGACCCAGTACTTC	CASRAGAYQETQYF
-	TRBD1	TRBJ1-3	TRBV18	TGTGCCAGCTCACCCAGGGACAGGGCCTCTGGAAACACCATATATTTT	CASSPRDRASGNTIYF
-	-	TRBJ2-5	TRBV4-3	TGCGCCAGCAGCCAGAGGTTACAAGAGACCCAGTACTTC	CASSQRLQETQYF
-	TRBD1	TRBJ1-3	TRBV10-3	TGTGCCATCAGTGAGGCGGTCGGGACAGGGGTTGGAAACACCATATATTTT	CAISEAVGTGVGNTIYF
-	-	TRBJ1-1	TRBV2	TGTGCCAGCAGTGAAGCCAGGCTGAACACTGAAGCTTTCTTT	CASSEARLNTEAFF
-	TRBD2	TRBJ2-7	TRBV6-2/TRBV6-3	TGTGCCAGCAGTTCCCGGGGGGTCACCTACGAGCAGTACTTC	CASSSRGVTYEQYF
-	-	TRBJ2-3	TRBV5-4	TGTGCCAGCAGCTTGGGTGGGGGCCCAGATACGCAGTATTTT	CASSLGGGPDTQYF
-	TRBD2	TRBJ2-7	TRBV11-2	TGTGCCAGCAGCTTGGGACTAGCTAGGAACGAGCAGTACTTC	CASSLGLARNEQYF
-	-	TRBJ2-5	TRBV15	TGTGCCACCAGTTACCGACAGGCCCAAGAGACCCAGTACTTC	CATSYRQAQETQYF
few	TRBD2	TRBJ2-3	TRBV5-4	TGTGCCAGCAGCTGGGACTACCGGGAGGCTGATACGCAGTATTTT	CASSWDYREADTQYF
-	-	TRBJ2-7	TRBV9	TGTGCCAGCAGCGTAGGCGGGACAGCGAACTACGAGCAGTACTTC	CASSVGGTANYEQYF
-	TRBD1	TRBJ1-2	TRBV6-1	TGTGCCAGCAGTGAAGCGGAGGGACAGGGGCGCTATGGCTACACCTTC	CASSEAEGQGRYGYTF
-	-	TRBJ1-1	TRBV28	TGTGCCAGCAGTTTATCAGGGGAGGGGAACACTGAAGCTTTCTTT	CASSLSGEGNTEAFF
-	-	TRBJ1-2	TRBV6-5	TGTGCCAGCAGAAGTATAGGGGGTAACTATGGCTACACCTTC	CASRSIGGNYGYTF
-	-	TRBJ2-7	TRBV25-1	TGTGCCAGCAGTGAATATCTTACAGGGAAGGGACCCGAGCAGTACTTC	CASSEYLTGKGPEQYF
-	-	TRBJ1-5	TRBV28	TGTGCCAGCAGCCGAACAGGGCCGAATCAGCCCCAGCATTTT	CASSRTGPNQPQHF
-	-	TRBJ2-7	TRBV10-3	TGTGCCATCAGTGAGAATGGGGCGGGGAGGTACGAGCAGTACTTC	CAISENGAGRYEQYF
-	TRBD2	TRBJ2-3	TRBV30	TGTGCCTGGAGTGTAGGGGGACTAGGCACAGATACGCAGTATTTT	CAWSVGGLGTDTQYF
-	TRBD1	TRBJ1-4	TRBV5-1	TGCGCCAGCAGCGCGTCAGGGACAGCCAATGAAAAACTGTTTTTT	CASSASGTANEKLFF
-	-	TRBJ2-7	TRBV5-1	TGCGCCAGCAGTAGTAGACCGGAAGGACACTACGAGCAGTACTTC	CASSSRPEGHYEQYF
-	-	TRBJ1-1	TRBV30	TGTGCCTGGCCCGGACAGAGTATAACGGGGACTGAAGCTTTCTTT	CAWPGQSITGTEAFF
once	TRBD2	TRBJ2-7	TRBV5-1	TGCGCCAGCAGTCCTTCGGCGGGGGAGAACGAGCAGTACTTC	CASSPSAGENEQYF
once	TRBD1	TRBJ2-1	TRBV5-1	TGCGCCAGCAGCGACACATATGGGACAGGGGAGATTGAGCAGTTCTTC	CASSDTYGTGEIEQFF
many	TRBD1	TRBJ1-1	TRBV13	TGTGCCAGCAGCTTAAGGGACAGGGAAGAAGCTTTCTTT	CASSLRDREEAFF
-	-	TRBJ1-3	TRBV12-3/TRBV12-4	TGTGCCAGCAGTCGACATCCTGGAAACACCATATATTTT	CASSRHPGNTIYF
-	-	TRBJ2-3	TRBV27	TGTGCCAGCAGTTTATCTCATTCCCGGGGGAACACAGATACGCAGTATTTT	CASSLSHSRGNTDTQYF
-	-	TRBJ2-1	TRBV19	TGTGCCAGTAGTACCGGGTCTCCTGAGCAGTTCTTC	CASSTGSPEQFF
once	-	TRBJ1-5	TRBV7-9	TGTGCCAGCAGCTTCGCGGATAGCAATCAGCCCCAGCATTTT	CASSFADSNQPQHF
-	TRBD1	TRBJ1-2	TRBV19	TGTGCCAGCGCTTCGCCGGGACAGGTTATGGGGGGCTACACCTTC	CASASPGQVMGGYTF
-	TRBD1	TRBJ2-7	TRBV6-2/TRBV6-3	TGTGCCAGCAGTCGGGGACAGGGGGAGTACGAGCAGTACTTC	CASSRGQGEYEQYF
-	-	TRBJ1-6	TRBV7-9	TGTGCCAGCAGCTTAGCCCGGCCAGGCTCCTATAATTCACCCCTCCACTTT	CASSLARPGSYNSPLHF
once	TRBD2	TRBJ2-1	TRBV6-2/TRBV6-3	TGTGCCAGCAGTCCGGGGGGCTCCTACAATGAGCAGTTCTTC	CASSPGGSYNEQFF
-	-	TRBJ1-2	TRBV7-9	TGTGCCAGCAGCCCCTGGGGGCACCAGTCTAACTATGGCTACACCTTC	CASSPWGHQSNYGYTF
-	-	TRBJ1-1	TRBV5-1	TGCGCCAGCAGCTTGGAAGGGGAGGTGAACACTGAAGCTTTCTTT	CASSLEGEVNTEAFF